These T cell receptor beta chains were read from a single sample in a study of radiotherapy plus CTLA-4 blockade in lung cancer. The table came from immunoSEQ multiplex PCR; TCRdb's copy has only in-frame clones and leaves some out. The sample lists 25,000 to 35,000 clones, 60% to 80% seen once, with roughly 8% in the top ten. Specimen: peripheral blood, collected from a patient treated with radiotherapy plus ipilimumab. These receptor sequences come from a human donor with non-small cell lung cancer who had stable disease on radiotherapy plus ipilimumab. Both conserved end residues are part of each CDR3. D genes are given only for firm matches. Rows give clone size only sometimes, using once, few, many, or a class for an expanded clone.

cdr3_nt	cdr3_aa	j_call	clone_size	d_call	v_call
TGCGCCAGCACCCTGATTGACGGGGGGGTAATAAATGAGCAGTTCTTC	CASTLIDGGVINEQFF	TRBJ2-1	NA	TRBD2	TRBV5-1
TGTGCCAGCAGCTTATCGGGGTCTCGAAACATTCAGTACTTC	CASSLSGSRNIQYF	TRBJ2-4	NA	NA	TRBV7-3
TGTGCCAGCAGTAAGGGACACCAGACCTACAATGAGCAGTTCTTC	CASSKGHQTYNEQFF	TRBJ2-1	NA	NA	TRBV2
TGTGCCAGCAGCCCTAGGGGCCTCCTGGGCTATGGCTACACCTTC	CASSPRGLLGYGYTF	TRBJ1-2	NA	NA	TRBV9
TGTGCCAGCAGCGTCGGGACAGACCAAGAGACCCAGTACTTC	CASSVGTDQETQYF	TRBJ2-5	once	TRBD1	TRBV9
TGTGCCAGCAGTTTTGTCCGTTTGAATGGCTACACCTTC	CASSFVRLNGYTF	TRBJ1-2	NA	NA	TRBV28
TGTGCCAGCAGCCTCATACTAGTGGGGGGCAATGAGCAGTTCTTC	CASSLILVGGNEQFF	TRBJ2-1	NA	NA	TRBV28
TGTGCCGGCGGCGGGGAGTACGAGACCCAGTACTTC	CAGGGEYETQYF	TRBJ2-5	NA	NA	TRBV2
TGTGCCAGCGACAGGGTCTCTGGAAACACCATATATTTT	CASDRVSGNTIYF	TRBJ1-3	once	TRBD1	TRBV2
TGCGCCAGCAGCTTGAGGGGGGCCTCTGCAACTAATGAAAAACTGTTTTTT	CASSLRGASATNEKLFF	TRBJ1-4	NA	NA	TRBV5-1
TGTGCCAGTAGTAGACAGGGAAGAGAGGGAAACACCATATATTTT	CASSRQGREGNTIYF	TRBJ1-3	few	TRBD1	TRBV19
TGTGCCAGCACAGTTTCCCCAAACACTGAAGCTTTCTTT	CASTVSPNTEAFF	TRBJ1-1	NA	NA	TRBV6-6
TGTGCCAGCAGCGTACATGCGGGACAGCCTAATGAAAAACTGTTTTTT	CASSVHAGQPNEKLFF	TRBJ1-4	NA	TRBD1	TRBV9
TGTGCCAGCAGTGCAGTCCGGCCGGAGAATTCACCCCTCCACTTT	CASSAVRPENSPLHF	TRBJ1-6	NA	NA	TRBV6-1
TGTGCCAGCAGCGTAGTAGCTGGGGGCACAGATACGCAGTATTTT	CASSVVAGGTDTQYF	TRBJ2-3	NA	NA	TRBV9
TGTGCCAGCAGTGAATCAGCAGGGGGCAGAAGAAACACCATATATTTT	CASSESAGGRRNTIYF	TRBJ1-3	NA	TRBD1	TRBV6-1
TGCGCCAGCAGCCAACCTCCCGGGGTCTCCTATAATTCACCCCTCCACTTT	CASSQPPGVSYNSPLHF	TRBJ1-6	NA	NA	TRBV4-1
TGTGCCAGCAGTTACTCTTACAACTCTGGAAACACCATATATTTT	CASSYSYNSGNTIYF	TRBJ1-3	NA	NA	TRBV6-5
TGTGCCAGCAGTTTTCAGGGAGTAGGGAACACTGAAGCTTTCTTT	CASSFQGVGNTEAFF	TRBJ1-1	NA	NA	TRBV27
TGTGCCAGCAGCAAAAAAGAGGACAATCAGCCCCAGCATTTT	CASSKKEDNQPQHF	TRBJ1-5	NA	NA	TRBV21-1
TGTGCCAGCAGCGTAGTGCAGAACACCGGGGAGCTGTTTTTT	CASSVVQNTGELFF	TRBJ2-2	NA	NA	TRBV9
TGCGCCAGCAGCCAAGGGTCGTGGGGGTCGAATGAAAAACTGTTTTTT	CASSQGSWGSNEKLFF	TRBJ1-4	NA	NA	TRBV4-3
TGCGCCAGCAGCTTGGGGCAGAACACCGGGGAGCTGTTTTTT	CASSLGQNTGELFF	TRBJ2-2	NA	NA	TRBV5-1
TGTGCCAGCAGCCCCTCAGCGGCGGGGACCCAGTACTTC	CASSPSAAGTQYF	TRBJ2-5	NA	NA	TRBV5-8
TGTGCCAGCGTACAGGCAAGAGCTTTCTTT	CASVQARAFF	TRBJ1-1	few	NA	TRBV6-1
TGTGCCAGTAGTGCGAGGGGCGTCGAGCAGTACTTC	CASSARGVEQYF	TRBJ2-7	once	NA	TRBV19
TGTGCCAGCAGTACCGGGACAGGATTCACCGGGGAGCTGTTTTTT	CASSTGTGFTGELFF	TRBJ2-2	NA	TRBD1	TRBV6-4
TGTGCCAGCAGCCCAACGACAGGGACGGCTGAAGCTTTCTTT	CASSPTTGTAEAFF	TRBJ1-1	NA	TRBD1	TRBV9
TGTGCCAGCTCACCACCGACGGGTGGGGGGACCGGGGAGCTGTTTTTT	CASSPPTGGGTGELFF	TRBJ2-2	once	NA	TRBV18
TGTGCCAGCAGCCACCAAGACAGGGTTCTTGGCGGCTACACCTTC	CASSHQDRVLGGYTF	TRBJ1-2	NA	TRBD1	TRBV6-6
TGCGCCAGCAGCCAAGAAGGACAGGGCCTCACTGAAGCTTTCTTT	CASSQEGQGLTEAFF	TRBJ1-1	NA	TRBD1	TRBV4-1
TGTGCCAGCAGTTACACGACACAGGGATCCTATGGCTACACCTTC	CASSYTTQGSYGYTF	TRBJ1-2	once	NA	TRBV6-6
TGCAGCGCTTCGGCGGGGGTGAACACTGAAGCTTTCTTT	CSASAGVNTEAFF	TRBJ1-1	NA	NA	TRBV29-1
TGTGCCAGCAGCCCCTCTCCTGCAGTCGGGGGCGGCTACACCTTC	CASSPSPAVGGGYTF	TRBJ1-2	NA	NA	TRBV7-8
TGCGCCAGCAGCCAAGATCAGGCGGGTAAGGGCTACACCTTC	CASSQDQAGKGYTF	TRBJ1-2	NA	NA	TRBV4-1
TGTGCCACCAGCAGAGATCCGCAGGGTATCTCTGGAAACACCATATATTTT	CATSRDPQGISGNTIYF	TRBJ1-3	NA	NA	TRBV15
TGTGCCAGCAGCTTAGTGAGTAGCGGGACCTACAATGAGCAGTTCTTC	CASSLVSSGTYNEQFF	TRBJ2-1	NA	TRBD2	TRBV7-6